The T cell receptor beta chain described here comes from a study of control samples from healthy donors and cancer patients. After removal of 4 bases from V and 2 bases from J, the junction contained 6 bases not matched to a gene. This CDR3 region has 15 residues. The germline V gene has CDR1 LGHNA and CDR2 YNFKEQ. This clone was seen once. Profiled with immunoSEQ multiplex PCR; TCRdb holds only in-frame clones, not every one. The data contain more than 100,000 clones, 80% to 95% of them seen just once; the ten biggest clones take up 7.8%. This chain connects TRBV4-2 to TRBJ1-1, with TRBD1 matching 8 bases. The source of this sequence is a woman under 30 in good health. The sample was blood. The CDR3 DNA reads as TGTGCCAGCAGCCTATGGGGACAGGCAAACACTGAAGCTTTCTTT. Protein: CASSLWGQANTEAFF.